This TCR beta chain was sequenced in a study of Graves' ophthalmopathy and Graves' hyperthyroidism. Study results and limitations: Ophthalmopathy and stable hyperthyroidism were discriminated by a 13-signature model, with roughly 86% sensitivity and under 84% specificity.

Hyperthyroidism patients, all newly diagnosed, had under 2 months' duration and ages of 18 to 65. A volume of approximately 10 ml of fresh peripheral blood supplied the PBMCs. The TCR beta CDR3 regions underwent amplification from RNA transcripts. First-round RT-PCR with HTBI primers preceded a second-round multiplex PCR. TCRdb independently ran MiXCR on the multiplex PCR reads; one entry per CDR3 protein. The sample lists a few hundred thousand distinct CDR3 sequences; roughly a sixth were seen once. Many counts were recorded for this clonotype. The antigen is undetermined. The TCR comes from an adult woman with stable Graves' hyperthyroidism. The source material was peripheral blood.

CDR3 nucleotide sequence: TGCGCCAGCAGCCAGGAAACAGGGGGGACGAGAGAGACCCAGTACTTC. This sequence encodes CASSQETGGTRETQYF. V gene TRBV4-1 combines with J gene TRBJ2-5; 8 positions agree with TRBD1. The V segment lost 3 bases and the J segment 4 bases; nucleotides outside the gene matches: 10. The CDR3 runs 16 residues. The V gene's germline CDR1 is MGHRA and CDR2 YSYEKL.